A single sample is the source of the 16 T cell receptor beta chains below, sequenced in a study of shared clonotypes between healthy human individuals. Sequencing used immunoSEQ multiplex PCR; TCRdb keeps in-frame clones, though not all of them. Of about 2 million clones detected, roughly 94% appear once; the ten largest clones hold more than 0.1%. Input material: naive CD4+ T cells sorted from blood. Subset denoted: CD45RA+ positively selected. These receptors were collected from a man between 18 and 35 years old in good health.

The rearrangement links TRBV19 to TRBJ1-1; the match to TRBD1 covers 7 bases. The CDR3 contains 14 residues. Germline CDR1 is LNHDA and CDR2 is SQIVND (reference sequence). V shed 2 bases and J 3 bases; nucleotides not matched to a gene: 3. DNA of the CDR3: TGTGCCAGTAGTATATACAGGGGAGACACTGAAGCTTTCTTT. Translating it yields CASSIYRGDTEAFF. Looking up the rest from reference TRBV19 and TRBJ1-1 gives the full variable domain: DGGITQSPKYLFRKEGQNVTLSCEQNLNHDAMYWYRQDPGQGLRLIYYSQIVNDFQKGDIAEGYSVSREKKESFPLTVTSAQKNPTAFYLCASSIYRGDTEAFFGQGTRLTVV.

This chain joins TRBV7-9 and TRBJ1-2, with 7 bases that match TRBD1. CDR3 length: 15 amino acids. Germline assignment: CDR1 SEHNR and CDR2 FQNEAQ (reference sequence). J gave up 3 bases and V 1 base, and 5 bases lay outside the gene matches. The CDR3 is CASSLVAGGDYGYTF. CDR3 DNA: TGTGCCAGCAGCTTAGTTGCAGGGGGGGACTATGGCTACACCTTC.

The V gene is TRBV9, the J gene TRBJ2-1; D possibly corresponds to TRBD2 (6 bases). Germline V gene data show CDR1 as SGDLS and CDR2 as YYNGEE. The CDR3 runs 12 residues. V was shortened by 3 bases and J by 9 bases, with 10 bases between the two germline ends. The CDR3 coding sequence is TGTGCCAGCAGCGCGGGGGATGGTGAGCAGTTCTTC. Translation gives CASSAGDGEQFF.

This chain uses TRBV11-2 with TRBJ2-2; TRBD1 agrees at 10 bases. V lost 5 bases to trimming and J lost 0 bases; unmatched junction nucleotides: 12. This CDR3 region has 19 residues. Per the germline V gene, CDR1 is SGHAT and CDR2 is FQNNGV. The CDR3 region has the DNA TGTGCCAGCAGCCCGGACAGGGGGATCTTCAACTCGAACACCGGGGAGCTGTTTTTT. It encodes CASSPDRGIFNSNTGELFF.

The CDR3 is CASSPGTSGGLYEQYF. Here the CDR3 DNA reads TGTGCCAGCAGTCCCGGGACTAGCGGGGGGCTTTACGAGCAGTACTTC. The V gene is TRBV9, the J gene TRBJ2-7; 15 nucleotides line up with TRBD2. Germline V gene lookup returns CDR1 SGDLS and CDR2 YYNGEE. Trimming at V came to 5 bases and at J to 4 bases, leaving 7 bases not matched to a gene. This CDR3 region has 16 residues. The variable domain in full, completed from reference TRBV9 and TRBJ2-7, reads DSGVTQTPKHLITATGQRVTLRCSPRSGDLSVYWYQQSLDQGLQFLIQYYNGEERAKGNILERFSAQQFPDLHSELNLSSLELGDSALYFCASSPGTSGGLYEQYFGPGTRLTVT.

The chain combines TRBV6-1 with TRBJ1-6; D not resolved. The germline V gene has CDR1 MNHNS and CDR2 SASEGT. V was pared by 4 bases and J by 5 bases, with 9 bases between. This CDR3 is built from 14 residues. The DNA for the CDR3 is TGTGCCAGCAGTGTCAAGCAAGATAATTCACCCCTCCACTTT. Translating gives CASSVKQDNSPLHF.

The V call is TRBV4-1, the J call TRBJ1-5; no clear D gene. V was pared by 8 bases and J by 4 bases, with 12 bases between. Germline V gene sequence: CDR1 MGHRA, CDR2 YSYEKL. The CDR3 spans 13 residues. The CDR3 protein is CASGKPHNQPQHF. The CDR3 region has the DNA TGCGCCAGCGGCAAACCCCATAATCAGCCCCAGCATTTT.

V is TRBV7-2 and J is TRBJ2-5; 8 bases agree with TRBD2. Germline assignment: CDR1 SGHTA and CDR2 FQGNSA. V trimming: 7 bases; J trimming: 2 bases; junction bases outside the gene matches: 9. This CDR3 has 15 residues. The CDR3 DNA reads as TGTGCCAGCAACCTTGGGGTAGCGGGACAAGAGACCCAGTACTTC. Its translation: CASNLGVAGQETQYF.

This rearrangement joins TRBV19 to TRBJ2-2, with D perhaps matching TRBD1 or TRBD2 (5 bases each). The CDR3 covers 15 residues. Trimming removed 4 bases at V and 4 bases at J, with 13 bases between. The germline gives CDR1 LNHDA, CDR2 SQIVND (reference sequence). This chain's CDR3 is CASSRGDLRTGELFF. The CDR3 region has the DNA TGTGCCAGTAGTAGAGGGGACCTACGCACCGGGGAGCTGTTTTTT.

This chain uses TRBV7-9 with TRBJ1-1; D is uncertain. V lost 8 bases and J lost 1, with 14 bases in between. The germline gives CDR1 SEHNR, CDR2 FQNEAQ (reference sequence). The CDR3 sequence is 14 residues long. CDR3 nucleotides: TGTGCCAGCGCCCTAATGTTCCGGAACACTGAAGCTTTCTTT. Translated: CASALMFRNTEAFF. The full variable domain, its missing parts supplied by reference TRBV7-9 and TRBJ1-1, is DTGVSQNPRHKITKRGQNVTFRCDPISEHNRLYWYRQTLGQGPEFLTYFQNEAQLEKSRLLSDRFSAERPKGSFSTLEIQRTEQGDSAMYLCASALMFRNTEAFFGQGTRLTVV.

The chain has TRBV10-2 and TRBJ2-7; TRBD1 matches 9 bases. Germline assignment: CDR1 WSHSY and CDR2 SAAADI. V was clipped by 8 bases and J by 9 bases; unmatched bases: 11. There are 13 residues in the CDR3. CDR3 loop: CASRDRDPSGQYF. The DNA of the CDR3 is TGCGCCAGCCGGGACAGGGATCCGAGTGGGCAGTACTTC.

The chain has TRBV27 and TRBJ1-2; TRBD1 is a possible D gene (5 bases). The CDR3 contains 15 residues. Germline V CDR1 and CDR2: MNHEY, SMNVEV (reference sequence). The V and J ends lost 5 bases and 3 bases respectively, with 16 bases between them. CDR3 sequence reads: CASSGLGRNDYGYTF. The CDR3 region has the DNA TGTGCCAGCAGTGGCCTGGGACGGAACGACTATGGCTACACCTTC.

The chain employs TRBV2 and TRBJ1-5, with no clear D. Germline CDR1 is SNHLY and CDR2 is FYNNEI. The V end lost 1 base, the J end lost 11 bases, and 15 bases lay between the germline ends. This CDR3 comprises 14 residues. CDR3 sequence (DNA): TGTGCCAGCAGTGAAGGGTACAGTCGTTCGGCCCAGCATTTT. Its translation: CASSEGYSRSAQHF.

V is TRBV13 and J is TRBJ2-2; 7 nucleotides agree with TRBD1. Germline trimming cut 0 bases from V and 4 bases from J; bases unmatched to any gene: 17. This CDR3 comprises 20 residues. CDR1 and CDR2 (germline): PRHDT, FYEKMQ (reference sequence). The CDR3 protein is CASSLGPGQKGLLTTGELFF. Written as DNA, the CDR3 is TGTGCCAGCAGCTTAGGGCCGGGACAGAAGGGGCTACTGACCACCGGGGAGCTGTTTTTT.

The chain employs TRBV7-9 and TRBJ2-3, with TRBD2 matching over 12 bases. The germline CDR1 and CDR2 sequences are SEHNR and FQNEAQ (reference sequence). The CDR3 sequence is 15 residues long. V lost 6 bases to trimming and J lost 5 bases; unmatched junction nucleotides: 6. Written as DNA, the CDR3 is TGTGCCAGCAGAACCGGGACTAGCGGGCAAGATACGCAGTATTTT. Its translation is CASRTGTSGQDTQYF.

Points on this clone: Other nucleotide sequences in the sample specify the same CDR3. The chain recombines TRBV5-1 with TRBJ2-7; possibly TRBD2 for D (5 bases). The V end lost 4 bases, the J end lost 7 bases, and 12 bases lay between the germline ends. The CDR3 loop spans 12 amino acids. The V gene's germline CDR1 is SGHRS and CDR2 YFSETQ. The CDR3 here is CASSPNRGEQYF. The CDR3 DNA sequence: TGCGCCAGCAGCCCCAACCGAGGGGAGCAGTACTTC.